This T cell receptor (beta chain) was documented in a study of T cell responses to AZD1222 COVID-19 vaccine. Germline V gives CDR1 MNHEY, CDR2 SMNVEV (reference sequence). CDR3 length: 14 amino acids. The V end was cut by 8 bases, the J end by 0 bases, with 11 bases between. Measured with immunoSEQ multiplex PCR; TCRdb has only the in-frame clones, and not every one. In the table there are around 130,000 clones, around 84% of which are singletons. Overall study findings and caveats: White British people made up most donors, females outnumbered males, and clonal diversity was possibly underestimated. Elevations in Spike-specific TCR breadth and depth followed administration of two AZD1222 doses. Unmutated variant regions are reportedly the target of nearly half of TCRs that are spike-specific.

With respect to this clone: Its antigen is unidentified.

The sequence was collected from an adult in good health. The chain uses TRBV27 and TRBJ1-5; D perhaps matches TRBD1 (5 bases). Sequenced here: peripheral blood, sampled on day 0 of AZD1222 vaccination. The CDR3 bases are TGTGCCAGCGCCACCCAGGGTAGCAATCAGCCCCAGCATTTT. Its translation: CASATQGSNQPQHF.